This T cell receptor beta chain was profiled in a study of metastatic and nonmetastatic thyroid tumors. The table lists this clone with many counts. The antigen remains unidentified. The germline V and J ends were trimmed by 6 bases and 0 bases, with 12 bases remaining between them. CDR3 length equals 15 residues. Per germline, CDR1 SNHLY and CDR2 FYNNEI. Study-wide findings and caveats: TCR beta diversity was reportedly significantly higher in malignant thyroid tumors than benign nodules, in blood and tumor.

MiXCR re-clonotyped the PCR reads for TCRdb. The repertoire consists of around 65,000 clones, with 13% to 15% occurring once and the leading ten covering approximately 6.1%. Every patient underwent thyroid surgery untreated. The gene calls are TRBV2 and TRBJ2-1; the D is unclear. The TCR sequence derives from a male donor with papillary thyroid cancer or a benign thyroid nodule (not recorded which). Some clones in this sample may be carry-over from other donors' samples. Material: blood. The DNA for the CDR3 is TGTGCCAGCAGCAAAGGTGAAAGCTCCTACAATGAGCAGTTCTTC. This gives the protein CASSKGESSYNEQFF.